This T cell receptor (beta chain) emerged from a study of blood T cell repertoires in COVID-19. The wider study: The samples span acute and convalescent COVID-19 from the United States, Italy and Spain. T cells, B-cell-depleted T cells, or PBMCs provided the cDNA or gDNA that served as material.

Authors' analysis steps: Using reference gene primer amplification, nucleated cell counts were estimated. This table comes from immunoSEQ multiplex PCR, and its TCRdb copy is limited to in-frame clones, with some not included. V and J calls and clone size are those listed in that table; D and trimming were worked out from the DNA. The data show some 270,000 clones, about 85% seen once. The CDR3 sequence is 16 residues long. The V gene lost 4 bases and the J gene lost 1 base, with 16 bases spanning the gap. CDR1 and CDR2 (germline): SGHNT, YENEEA. The chain couples TRBV11-3 to TRBJ1-1; D is uncertain. The TCR comes from a human donor with COVID-19, enrolled during active disease. The donor label of this sample is uncertain. Sequencing was performed on peripheral blood. The CDR3 protein is CASSSSRLAPNTEAFF. CDR3 coding DNA: TGTGCCAGCAGCTCCTCCCGTCTGGCTCCGAACACTGAAGCTTTCTTT.